The present T cell receptor beta chain was sequenced within a study of cytomegalovirus exposure and HLA in healthy donors. Whole-study results and caveats: TCR beta V- and J-gene trimming was later associated with a missense DCLRE1C variant. Upon later analysis, HLA-associated TCR beta chains proved more clonally expanded than other, equally common chains. Common viral pathogens (according to a later analysis) appeared linked to several of the most significant clusters. Available immune exposure information was restricted to CMV serostatus only.

The CDR3 contains 14 residues. The V gene end was trimmed by 6 bases and the J gene end by 4 bases; junction bases not matched to a gene: 5. Germline V gives CDR1 MDHEN, CDR2 SYDVKM. Points on this clone: Its specificity is not known.

60 Vbeta and 13 Jbeta primers were used in PCR. Produced via immunoSEQ multiplex PCR; TCRdb's table is partial and in-frame only. Here the sample spans about 140,000 clones, 78% being singletons. V is TRBV28 and J is TRBJ2-5; TRBD2 aligns across 10 bases. This receptor was obtained from a female donor in good health and CMV-seronegative. Source material: PBMCs. The CDR3 reads CASSSSGGGETQYF. DNA for the CDR3: TGTGCCAGCAGCTCTAGCGGGGGAGGAGAGACCCAGTACTTC.